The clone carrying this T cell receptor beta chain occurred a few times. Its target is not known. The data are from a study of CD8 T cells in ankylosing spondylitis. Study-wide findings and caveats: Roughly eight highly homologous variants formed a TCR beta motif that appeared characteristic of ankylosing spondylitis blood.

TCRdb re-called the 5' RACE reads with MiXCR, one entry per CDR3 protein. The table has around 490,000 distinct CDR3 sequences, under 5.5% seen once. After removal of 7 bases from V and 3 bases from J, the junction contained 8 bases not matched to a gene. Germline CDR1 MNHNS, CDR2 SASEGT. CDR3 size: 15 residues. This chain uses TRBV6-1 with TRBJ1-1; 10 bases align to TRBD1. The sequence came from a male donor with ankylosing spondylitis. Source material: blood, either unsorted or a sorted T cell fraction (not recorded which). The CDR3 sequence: CASNNRQGADTEAFF. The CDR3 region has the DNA TGTGCCAGCAACAACAGACAGGGGGCTGACACTGAAGCTTTCTTT.